The 8 T cell receptor beta chains below were found in one sample sequenced in a study of cytomegalovirus exposure and HLA in healthy donors. 13 Jbeta primers and 60 Vbeta primers were used for the PCR. Only in-frame clones appear in the TCRdb table, and some are missing; sequencing was by immunoSEQ multiplex PCR. The sample has some 95,000 clones; under 85% are singletons. What was sequenced was PBMCs. The origin of the receptors is a woman aged 35 to 49 in good health and CMV-seropositive.

This clone has a single count. The chain employs TRBV15 and TRBJ2-7, with 10 bases matching TRBD1. The V gene end was trimmed by 5 bases and the J gene end by 3 bases; junction bases not matched to a gene: 25. In germline, CDR1 is LNHNV, CDR2 YYDKDF (reference sequence). The CDR3 length is 21 residues. The CDR3 loop reads CATSPTLRQGAKRANFYEQYF. DNA of the CDR3: TGTGCCACCAGCCCCACGCTTAGACAGGGGGCGAAGCGGGCCAACTTCTACGAGCAGTACTTC.

The rearrangement uses TRBV27 and TRBJ2-7; possible D gene TRBD1, 6 bases. The germline V and J ends were trimmed by 0 bases and 2 bases, with 8 bases remaining between them. Germline V gives CDR1 MNHEY, CDR2 SMNVEV (reference sequence). The CDR3 has 14 residues. The CDR3 spells CASSLSRTAYEQYF. CDR3 DNA sequence: TGTGCCAGCAGTTTATCCCGGACAGCCTACGAGCAGTACTTC.

This clone showed up just a few times. V is TRBV2 and J is TRBJ1-2, with TRBD1 matching over 7 bases. V was clipped by 6 bases and J by 1 base; unmatched bases: 2. Per germline, CDR1 SNHLY and CDR2 FYNNEI. The CDR3 runs 13 residues. The chain's CDR3 is CASRRQGNYGYTF. CDR3 coding DNA: TGTGCCAGCAGGCGACAGGGTAACTATGGCTACACCTTC.

The J gene is TRBJ2-1, the V gene TRBV6-4, with 11 bases that match TRBD2. Germline V gene data show CDR1 as MRHNA and CDR2 as SNTAGT. Unmatched junction bases numbered 7, after V lost 5 bases and J lost 7 bases. This CDR3 has 15 amino acids. CDR3 in DNA: TGTGCCAGCAGTTTACTAGCGGGAGAGTTGAATGAGCAGTTCTTC. It specifies CASSLLAGELNEQFF.

The CDR3, as DNA: TGTGCCTGGAGTCAATTAGGGGGCACAGATACGCAGTATTTT. Its protein is CAWSQLGGTDTQYF. The rearrangement links TRBV30 to TRBJ2-3, with D possibly matching TRBD1 (5 bases). The CDR3 totals 14 residues. Germline loops: CDR1 GTSNPN, CDR2 SVGIG (reference sequence). With 2 bases removed from V and 1 base from J, the gap between germline ends came to 10 bases. Full variable domain (remainder filled in from reference TRBV30 and TRBJ2-3): SQTIHQWPATLVQPVGSPLSLECTVEGTSNPNLYWYRQAAGRGLQLLFYSVGIGQISSEVPQNLSASRPQDRQFILSSKKLLLSDSGFYLCAWSQLGGTDTQYFGPGTRLTVL.

This chain connects TRBV6-5 to TRBJ2-5, with 10 bases aligning to TRBD2. With 11 bases clipped from V and 4 bases from J, the junction kept 7 bases outside the gene matches. CDR1 and CDR2 from the germline V gene are MNHEY and SVGAGI. The CDR3 is 13 amino acids. The CDR3 is CAAAGGQGETQYF. The CDR3 nucleotides read TGTGCCGCAGCGGGAGGGCAAGGAGAGACCCAGTACTTC.

The table lists this clone with a count of one. The chain employs TRBV29-1 and TRBJ2-5; no clear D. This CDR3 region has 11 residues. V lost 4 bases to trimming and J lost 5 bases, with 8 bases between them. From germline, CDR1 is SQVTM and CDR2 ANQGSEA. The CDR3 loop reads CSVGAFETQYF. The CDR3 DNA reads as TGCAGCGTTGGGGCTTTTGAGACCCAGTACTTC.

The J gene is TRBJ2-1, the V gene TRBV5-1; tentatively, D is TRBD2 (5 bases). Looked up from germline, CDR1 is SGHRS and CDR2 is YFSETQ. The CDR3 has 15 residues. V dropped 5 bases and J dropped 3 bases, with 15 bases sitting between them. The CDR3 sequence is CASSPGVAYYNEQFF. CDR3 DNA: TGCGCCAGCAGTCCCGGGGTAGCGTACTACAATGAGCAGTTCTTC.